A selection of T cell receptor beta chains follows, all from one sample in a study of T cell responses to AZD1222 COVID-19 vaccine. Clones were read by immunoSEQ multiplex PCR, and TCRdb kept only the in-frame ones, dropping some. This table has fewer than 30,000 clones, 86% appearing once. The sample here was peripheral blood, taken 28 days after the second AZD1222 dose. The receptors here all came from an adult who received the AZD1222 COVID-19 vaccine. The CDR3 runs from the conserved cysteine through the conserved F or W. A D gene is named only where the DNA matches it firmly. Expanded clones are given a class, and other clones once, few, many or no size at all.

cdr3_aa: CASSSSAGVYGYTF; cdr3_nt: TGCGCCAGCAGCTCCTCGGCAGGGGTCTATGGCTACACCTTC; v_call: TRBV5-1; d_call: .; clone_size: .; j_call: TRBJ1-2
cdr3_aa: CASSGGDEKLFF; cdr3_nt: TGTGCCAGCAGCGGGGGGGATGAAAAACTGTTTTTT; v_call: TRBV9; d_call: .; clone_size: .; j_call: TRBJ1-4
cdr3_aa: CASSLGTGGSNNSPLHF; cdr3_nt: TGTGCCAGTAGTCTCGGGACAGGAGGTTCAAATAATTCACCCCTCCACTTT; v_call: TRBV19; d_call: TRBD1; clone_size: few; j_call: TRBJ1-6
cdr3_aa: CASSPLAYDRDATDTQYF; cdr3_nt: TGTGCCAGCAGCCCGCTGGCATACGACAGGGATGCAACAGATACGCAGTATTTT; v_call: TRBV5-4; d_call: TRBD1; clone_size: .; j_call: TRBJ2-3
cdr3_aa: CASSLVGGHNEQFF; cdr3_nt: TGTGCCAGCAGCTTGGTCGGGGGCCACAATGAGCAGTTCTTC; v_call: TRBV5-4; d_call: .; clone_size: .; j_call: TRBJ2-1
cdr3_aa: CASSLDGSYGYTF; cdr3_nt: TGCGCCAGCAGCTTAGACGGAAGCTATGGCTACACCTTC; v_call: TRBV5-1; d_call: .; clone_size: .; j_call: TRBJ1-2
cdr3_aa: CASSQGFNEQFF; cdr3_nt: TGTGCCAGCAGCCAAGGCTTCAATGAGCAGTTCTTC; v_call: TRBV3-1/TRBV3-2; d_call: .; clone_size: .; j_call: TRBJ2-1
cdr3_aa: CASSWTGTTEAFF; cdr3_nt: TGTGCCAGCAGTTGGACAGGGACCACTGAAGCTTTCTTT; v_call: TRBV7-9; d_call: TRBD1; clone_size: .; j_call: TRBJ1-1
cdr3_aa: CASSRDHRSFNYGYTF; cdr3_nt: TGTGCCAGCTCACGAGACCACAGAAGCTTTAACTATGGCTACACCTTC; v_call: TRBV18; d_call: .; clone_size: .; j_call: TRBJ1-2
cdr3_aa: CASSSWGNSPLHF; cdr3_nt: TGTGCCAGCAGTTCTTGGGGTAATTCACCCCTCCACTTT; v_call: TRBV28; d_call: .; clone_size: few; j_call: TRBJ1-6
cdr3_aa: CASSQDVTGEQFF; cdr3_nt: TGTGCCAGCAGCCAAGATGTGACGGGTGAGCAGTTCTTC; v_call: TRBV3-1/TRBV3-2; d_call: .; clone_size: .; j_call: TRBJ2-1
cdr3_aa: CASSLLQGATNEKLFF; cdr3_nt: TGTGCCAGCAGCTTACTCCAAGGGGCAACTAATGAAAAACTGTTTTTT; v_call: TRBV13; d_call: .; clone_size: .; j_call: TRBJ1-4
cdr3_aa: CASRSSVRDRGYEQYF; cdr3_nt: TGTGCCAGCAGATCCAGTGTAAGAGACAGGGGCTACGAGCAGTACTTC; v_call: TRBV28; d_call: TRBD1; clone_size: .; j_call: TRBJ2-7
cdr3_aa: CASSGQGGNIQYF; cdr3_nt: TGTGCCAGCTCGGGACAGGGCGGAAACATTCAGTACTTC; v_call: TRBV19; d_call: TRBD1; clone_size: .; j_call: TRBJ2-4
cdr3_aa: CASSSQGKLGTGELFF; cdr3_nt: TGTGCCAGCAGCTCACAGGGAAAGTTGGGCACCGGGGAGCTGTTTTTT; v_call: TRBV7-8; d_call: .; clone_size: few; j_call: TRBJ2-2
cdr3_aa: CASSVGTVNAGELFF; cdr3_nt: TGTGCCAGCAGCGTCGGGACAGTGAACGCCGGGGAGCTGTTTTTT; v_call: TRBV9; d_call: TRBD1; clone_size: .; j_call: TRBJ2-2
cdr3_aa: CASSLRSRQHF; cdr3_nt: TGTGCCAGCAGTTTGAGGTCCAGGCAGCATTTT; v_call: TRBV12-3/TRBV12-4; d_call: .; clone_size: .; j_call: TRBJ1-5
cdr3_aa: CASSLVGGEETQYF; cdr3_nt: TGTGCCAGCAGCTTAGTGGGGGGAGAAGAGACCCAGTACTTC; v_call: TRBV7-2; d_call: .; clone_size: .; j_call: TRBJ2-5
cdr3_aa: CASSLVGTGEETQYF; cdr3_nt: TGCGCCAGCAGCTTGGTTGGGACAGGGGAAGAGACCCAGTACTTC; v_call: TRBV5-1; d_call: TRBD1; clone_size: .; j_call: TRBJ2-5
cdr3_aa: CAWDERTPNLAGGERPETQYF; cdr3_nt: TGTGCCTGGGATGAAAGGACACCTAACCTAGCGGGGGGGGAACGTCCAGAGACCCAGTACTTC; v_call: TRBV30; d_call: TRBD2; clone_size: .; j_call: TRBJ2-5
cdr3_aa: CASSLFGDYGYTF; cdr3_nt: TGTGCCAGCAGTTTATTTGGAGACTATGGCTACACCTTC; v_call: TRBV28; d_call: .; clone_size: .; j_call: TRBJ1-2
cdr3_aa: CASSLTGTFSGNTIYF; cdr3_nt: TGTGCCAGCAGCCTCACAGGGACCTTCTCTGGAAACACCATATATTTT; v_call: TRBV3-1/TRBV3-2; d_call: .; clone_size: .; j_call: TRBJ1-3
cdr3_aa: CASSLEGNYEQYF; cdr3_nt: TGCGCCAGCAGTCTAGAGGGCAACTACGAGCAGTACTTC; v_call: TRBV23-1; d_call: .; clone_size: .; j_call: TRBJ2-7
cdr3_aa: CASSFGRGDTEAFF; cdr3_nt: TGTGCCAGCAGTTTCGGACGCGGCGACACTGAAGCTTTCTTT; v_call: TRBV28; d_call: .; clone_size: .; j_call: TRBJ1-1
cdr3_aa: CASSPGTGRSSYEQYF; cdr3_nt: TGTGCCAGCAGCCCCGGGACAGGGCGTTCTTCCTACGAGCAGTACTTC; v_call: TRBV7-9; d_call: TRBD1; clone_size: .; j_call: TRBJ2-7
cdr3_aa: CASSGGSAAGELFF; cdr3_nt: TGTGCCAGCAGTGGGGGGTCCGCCGCCGGGGAGCTGTTTTTT; v_call: TRBV6-4; d_call: .; clone_size: .; j_call: TRBJ2-2